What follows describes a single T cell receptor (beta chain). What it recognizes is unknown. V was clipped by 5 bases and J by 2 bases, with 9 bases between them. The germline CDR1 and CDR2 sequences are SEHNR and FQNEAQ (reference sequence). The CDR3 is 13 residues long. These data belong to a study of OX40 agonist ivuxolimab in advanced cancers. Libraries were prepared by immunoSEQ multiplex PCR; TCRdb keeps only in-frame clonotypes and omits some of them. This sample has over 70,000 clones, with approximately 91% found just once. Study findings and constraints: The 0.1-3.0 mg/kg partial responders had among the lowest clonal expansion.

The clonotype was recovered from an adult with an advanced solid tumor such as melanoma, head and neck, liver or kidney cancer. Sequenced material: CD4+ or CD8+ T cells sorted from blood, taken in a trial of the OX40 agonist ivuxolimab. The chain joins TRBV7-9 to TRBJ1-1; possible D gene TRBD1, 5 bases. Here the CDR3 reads CASSMTVNTEAFF. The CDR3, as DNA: TGTGCCAGCAGCATGACAGTTAACACTGAAGCTTTCTTT. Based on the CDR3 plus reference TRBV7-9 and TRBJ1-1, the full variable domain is DTGVSQNPRHKITKRGQNVTFRCDPISEHNRLYWYRQTLGQGPEFLTYFQNEAQLEKSRLLSDRFSAERPKGSFSTLEIQRTEQGDSAMYLCASSMTVNTEAFFGQGTRLTVV.